Sequencing of this TCR beta chain was carried out in a study of blood T cell repertoires in COVID-19. Germline V gives CDR1 SGHTA, CDR2 FQGTGA. Trimming removed 2 bases from V and 4 bases from J; junction bases left unmatched: 0. The CDR3 is 13 amino acids. Only in-frame clones appear in the TCRdb table, and some are missing; sequencing was by immunoSEQ multiplex PCR. The repertoire holds approximately 120,000 clones, around four fifths seen once, with about 5.4% in the top ten. The sequenced sample consisted of peripheral blood. This TCR was sampled from a man aged 80 or over with active or convalescent COVID-19. The rearrangement uses TRBV7-3 and TRBJ1-1; TRBD1 matches 8 bases. The CDR3 bases are TGTGCCAGCAGCTTACAGGGGGCCACTGAAGCTTTCTTT. It encodes CASSLQGATEAFF.